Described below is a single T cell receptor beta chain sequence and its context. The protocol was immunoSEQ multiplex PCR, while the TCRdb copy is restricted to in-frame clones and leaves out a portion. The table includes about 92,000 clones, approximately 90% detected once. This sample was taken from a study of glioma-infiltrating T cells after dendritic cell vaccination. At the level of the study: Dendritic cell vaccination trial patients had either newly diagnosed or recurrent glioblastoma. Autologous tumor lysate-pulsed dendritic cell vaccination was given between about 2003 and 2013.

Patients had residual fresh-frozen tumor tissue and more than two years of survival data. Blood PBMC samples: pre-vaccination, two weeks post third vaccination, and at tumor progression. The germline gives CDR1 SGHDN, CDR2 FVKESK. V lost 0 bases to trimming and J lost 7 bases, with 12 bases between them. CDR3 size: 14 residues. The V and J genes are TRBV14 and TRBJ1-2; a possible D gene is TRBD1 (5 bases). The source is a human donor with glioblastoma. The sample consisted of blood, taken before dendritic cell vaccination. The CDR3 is CASSQDLGQGGYTF. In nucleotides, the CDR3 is TGTGCCAGCAGCCAAGATCTTGGTCAGGGTGGCTACACCTTC.